This TCR beta chain was obtained from a study of cytomegalovirus exposure and HLA in healthy donors. In the study overall: Genotyping of nearly 400 donors showed that 80% to 85% belonged to the Caucasian-associated ancestry cluster. Study-wide points: Some V segments, including TRBV6-2 and TRBV6-3, were excluded as indistinguishable. TCR beta V segments were, for the most part, productive about 87% or about 30% of the time in an earlier analysis.

CDR1 and CDR2 (germline): SEHNR, FQNEAQ (reference sequence). The V gene end was trimmed by 0 bases and the J gene end by 0 bases; junction bases not matched to a gene: 4. The CDR3 consists of 17 residues. A multiplex PCR was run with 60 Vbeta primers and 13 Jbeta primers. Measured with immunoSEQ multiplex PCR; TCRdb has only the in-frame clones, and not every one. The repertoire consists of 100,000 or so clones, with roughly 80% occurring once and the leading ten covering 6.5% to 8.5%. On this clone itself: Antigen: not known.

The V call is TRBV7-9, the J call TRBJ2-4; 8 bases agree with TRBD1. The sequence was obtained from a man in his thirties or forties in good health and CMV-seropositive. Sequenced sample: PBMCs. This chain's CDR3 is CASSLAGRGLAKNIQYF. As DNA, the CDR3 is TGTGCCAGCAGCTTAGCGGGCAGGGGGCTAGCCAAAAACATTCAGTACTTC.